The 11 T cell receptor beta chains listed next were all sequenced from one sample in a study of beta chain features in type 1 diabetes. General study points: Within each of all four CD4+ subsets, Type 1 diabetes patients had TCRB CDR3s that were moderately but significantly shorter.

All of the isolated RNA was reverse transcribed, so expressed TCRB transcripts were sequenced. The method was immunoSEQ multiplex PCR; TCRdb's version includes in-frame clones alone and lacks a portion of them. The table has roughly 730,000 clones, around 15% seen once. No antigens are known for them. Sequencing input: naive CD4+ T cells from blood. These receptors came from a man younger than 35 with type 1 diabetes.

This clone has a handful of counts. The chain is built from TRBV30 and TRBJ1-1; D is ambiguous. The CDR3 loop spans 12 amino acids. Germline V gives CDR1 GTSNPN, CDR2 SVGIG (reference sequence). V lost 2 bases, J lost 3 bases, and 7 bases lay in between. In DNA, the CDR3 is TGTGCCTGGAGTACCGGGGACACTGAAGCTTTCTTT. Its translation: CAWSTGDTEAFF.

This clone appeared a few times. This chain connects TRBV9 to TRBJ1-5; D possibly corresponds to TRBD1 (5 bases). This CDR3 has 15 amino acids. The V gene lost 5 bases and the J gene lost 4 bases, with 16 bases spanning the gap. The germline gives CDR1 SGDLS, CDR2 YYNGEE. DNA of the CDR3: TGTGCCAGCAGTCACTCCGGGACCGATAATCAGCCCCAGCATTTT. This codes for CASSHSGTDNQPQHF. The full variable domain, in which reference TRBV9 and TRBJ1-5 provide the parts outside the CDR3, is DSGVTQTPKHLITATGQRVTLRCSPRSGDLSVYWYQQSLDQGLQFLIQYYNGEERAKGNILERFSAQQFPDLHSELNLSSLELGDSALYFCASSHSGTDNQPQHFGDGTRLSIL.

Points on this clone: An end of the junction differs from the germline gene, which may be a read error. The chain uses TRBV4-1 and TRBJ1-5; D remains ambiguous. The CDR3 has 13 amino acids. CDR1 MGHRA and CDR2 YSYEKL come from the germline V gene. This CDR3 is CASRGVGDHPQHF. The CDR3 DNA sequence: TGCGCCAGCAGGGGTGTTGGGGATCATCCCCAGCATTTT.

This chain connects TRBV4-1 to TRBJ1-2, with a weak D call TRBD1 (5 bases). Germline lookup yields CDR1 MGHRA and CDR2 YSYEKL. The CDR3 sequence is 16 residues long. V was clipped by 1 base and J by 2 bases, with 14 bases between them. CDR3 coding DNA: TGCGCCAGCAGCCAAGTTTCGGGGTGGGGCAACTATGGCTACACCTTC. It encodes CASSQVSGWGNYGYTF.

This clone was seen a few times. One junction end does not reproduce the germline sequence, and a read error may be involved. The chain joins TRBV6-6 to TRBJ2-7; 7 nucleotides agree with TRBD1. Germline values: CDR1 MNHNY, CDR2 SVGAGI (reference sequence). The CDR3 is 16 residues long. CDR3 protein: CASSNSGQRSSYEQYF. CDR3 bases: TGTGCCAGCAGTAACTCGGGACAGAGAAGCTCCTACGAGCAGTACTTC.

The table lists this clone with a few counts. The chain carries TRBV30 and TRBJ2-3, with D possibly being TRBD1 (5 bases). The CDR3 runs to 13 residues. The germline V gene encodes CDR1 GTSNPN and CDR2 SVGIG (reference sequence). Trimming pared 5 bases from V and 4 bases from J, leaving 13 bases between. In nucleotides, the CDR3 is TGTGCCTGGGGGGTAGGGGCACCAGATACGCAGTATTTT. It translates to CAWGVGAPDTQYF.

The V and J genes are TRBV21-1 and TRBJ2-7; the D call TRBD2 from the table was never checked on the DNA. TRBV21-1 is classified as a pseudogene. CDR3 length: 14 residues. The CDR3 is CASSKRSRSHEQYF. The CDR3 coding sequence is TGTGCCAGCAGCAAAAGATCCCGGTCCCACGAGCAGTACTTC.

This chain links TRBV30 with TRBJ1-5; D call uncertain. Trimming took 2 bases from V and 3 from J, leaving 11 bases between them. Germline V gives CDR1 GTSNPN, CDR2 SVGIG (reference sequence). The CDR3 has 14 amino acids. The CDR3 protein is CAWSLGQYNQPQHF. The CDR3 DNA reads TGTGCCTGGAGTCTGGGTCAGTACAATCAGCCCCAGCATTTT. Complete variable domain (other parts from reference TRBV30 and TRBJ1-5): SQTIHQWPATLVQPVGSPLSLECTVEGTSNPNLYWYRQAAGRGLQLLFYSVGIGQISSEVPQNLSASRPQDRQFILSSKKLLLSDSGFYLCAWSLGQYNQPQHFGDGTRLSIL.

V and J are TRBV9 and TRBJ2-3, with TRBD1 as a possible D gene (6 bases). Looked up from germline, CDR1 is SGDLS and CDR2 is YYNGEE. The ends were cut back, 0 bases at V and 0 bases at J, with 11 bases in the middle. This CDR3 is built from 16 residues. The DNA of the CDR3 is TGTGCCAGCAGCGTAGGTGGGGGCCTCAGCACAGATACGCAGTATTTT. It codes for CASSVGGGLSTDTQYF.

This chain joins TRBV29-1 and TRBJ1-1; D is unclear. CDR1 SQVTM and CDR2 ANQGSEA come from the germline V gene. The CDR3 length is 12 residues. The germline V and J ends were trimmed by 6 bases and 7 bases, with 15 bases remaining between them. The CDR3 is CSVVSSGGEAFF. The DNA of the CDR3 is TGCAGCGTAGTATCCAGTGGAGGTGAAGCTTTCTTT.

In its sample, this clone was seen a few times. The chain is built from TRBV6-6 and TRBJ1-1; D not resolved. CDR3 length: 14 amino acids. V lost 6 bases to trimming and J lost 0 bases, with 11 bases between them. CDR1 and CDR2 (germline): MNHNY, SVGAGI (reference sequence). CDR3 protein: CASSRQNMNTEAFF. DNA for the CDR3: TGTGCCAGCAGCCGCCAGAACATGAACACTGAAGCTTTCTTT.